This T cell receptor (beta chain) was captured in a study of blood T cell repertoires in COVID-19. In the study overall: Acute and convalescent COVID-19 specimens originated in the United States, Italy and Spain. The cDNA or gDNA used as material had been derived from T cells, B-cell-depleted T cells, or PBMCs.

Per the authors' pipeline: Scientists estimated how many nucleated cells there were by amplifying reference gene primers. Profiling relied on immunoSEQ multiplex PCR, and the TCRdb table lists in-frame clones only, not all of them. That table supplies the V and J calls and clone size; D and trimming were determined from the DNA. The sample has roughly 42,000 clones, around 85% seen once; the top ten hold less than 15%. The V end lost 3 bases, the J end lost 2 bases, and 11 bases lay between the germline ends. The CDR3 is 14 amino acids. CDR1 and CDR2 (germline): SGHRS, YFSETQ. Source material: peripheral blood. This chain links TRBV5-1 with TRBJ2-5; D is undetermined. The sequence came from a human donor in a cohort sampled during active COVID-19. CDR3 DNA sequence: TGCGCCAGCAGCTCCGAGAGTTGGCAAGAGACCCAGTACTTC. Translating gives CASSSESWQETQYF.